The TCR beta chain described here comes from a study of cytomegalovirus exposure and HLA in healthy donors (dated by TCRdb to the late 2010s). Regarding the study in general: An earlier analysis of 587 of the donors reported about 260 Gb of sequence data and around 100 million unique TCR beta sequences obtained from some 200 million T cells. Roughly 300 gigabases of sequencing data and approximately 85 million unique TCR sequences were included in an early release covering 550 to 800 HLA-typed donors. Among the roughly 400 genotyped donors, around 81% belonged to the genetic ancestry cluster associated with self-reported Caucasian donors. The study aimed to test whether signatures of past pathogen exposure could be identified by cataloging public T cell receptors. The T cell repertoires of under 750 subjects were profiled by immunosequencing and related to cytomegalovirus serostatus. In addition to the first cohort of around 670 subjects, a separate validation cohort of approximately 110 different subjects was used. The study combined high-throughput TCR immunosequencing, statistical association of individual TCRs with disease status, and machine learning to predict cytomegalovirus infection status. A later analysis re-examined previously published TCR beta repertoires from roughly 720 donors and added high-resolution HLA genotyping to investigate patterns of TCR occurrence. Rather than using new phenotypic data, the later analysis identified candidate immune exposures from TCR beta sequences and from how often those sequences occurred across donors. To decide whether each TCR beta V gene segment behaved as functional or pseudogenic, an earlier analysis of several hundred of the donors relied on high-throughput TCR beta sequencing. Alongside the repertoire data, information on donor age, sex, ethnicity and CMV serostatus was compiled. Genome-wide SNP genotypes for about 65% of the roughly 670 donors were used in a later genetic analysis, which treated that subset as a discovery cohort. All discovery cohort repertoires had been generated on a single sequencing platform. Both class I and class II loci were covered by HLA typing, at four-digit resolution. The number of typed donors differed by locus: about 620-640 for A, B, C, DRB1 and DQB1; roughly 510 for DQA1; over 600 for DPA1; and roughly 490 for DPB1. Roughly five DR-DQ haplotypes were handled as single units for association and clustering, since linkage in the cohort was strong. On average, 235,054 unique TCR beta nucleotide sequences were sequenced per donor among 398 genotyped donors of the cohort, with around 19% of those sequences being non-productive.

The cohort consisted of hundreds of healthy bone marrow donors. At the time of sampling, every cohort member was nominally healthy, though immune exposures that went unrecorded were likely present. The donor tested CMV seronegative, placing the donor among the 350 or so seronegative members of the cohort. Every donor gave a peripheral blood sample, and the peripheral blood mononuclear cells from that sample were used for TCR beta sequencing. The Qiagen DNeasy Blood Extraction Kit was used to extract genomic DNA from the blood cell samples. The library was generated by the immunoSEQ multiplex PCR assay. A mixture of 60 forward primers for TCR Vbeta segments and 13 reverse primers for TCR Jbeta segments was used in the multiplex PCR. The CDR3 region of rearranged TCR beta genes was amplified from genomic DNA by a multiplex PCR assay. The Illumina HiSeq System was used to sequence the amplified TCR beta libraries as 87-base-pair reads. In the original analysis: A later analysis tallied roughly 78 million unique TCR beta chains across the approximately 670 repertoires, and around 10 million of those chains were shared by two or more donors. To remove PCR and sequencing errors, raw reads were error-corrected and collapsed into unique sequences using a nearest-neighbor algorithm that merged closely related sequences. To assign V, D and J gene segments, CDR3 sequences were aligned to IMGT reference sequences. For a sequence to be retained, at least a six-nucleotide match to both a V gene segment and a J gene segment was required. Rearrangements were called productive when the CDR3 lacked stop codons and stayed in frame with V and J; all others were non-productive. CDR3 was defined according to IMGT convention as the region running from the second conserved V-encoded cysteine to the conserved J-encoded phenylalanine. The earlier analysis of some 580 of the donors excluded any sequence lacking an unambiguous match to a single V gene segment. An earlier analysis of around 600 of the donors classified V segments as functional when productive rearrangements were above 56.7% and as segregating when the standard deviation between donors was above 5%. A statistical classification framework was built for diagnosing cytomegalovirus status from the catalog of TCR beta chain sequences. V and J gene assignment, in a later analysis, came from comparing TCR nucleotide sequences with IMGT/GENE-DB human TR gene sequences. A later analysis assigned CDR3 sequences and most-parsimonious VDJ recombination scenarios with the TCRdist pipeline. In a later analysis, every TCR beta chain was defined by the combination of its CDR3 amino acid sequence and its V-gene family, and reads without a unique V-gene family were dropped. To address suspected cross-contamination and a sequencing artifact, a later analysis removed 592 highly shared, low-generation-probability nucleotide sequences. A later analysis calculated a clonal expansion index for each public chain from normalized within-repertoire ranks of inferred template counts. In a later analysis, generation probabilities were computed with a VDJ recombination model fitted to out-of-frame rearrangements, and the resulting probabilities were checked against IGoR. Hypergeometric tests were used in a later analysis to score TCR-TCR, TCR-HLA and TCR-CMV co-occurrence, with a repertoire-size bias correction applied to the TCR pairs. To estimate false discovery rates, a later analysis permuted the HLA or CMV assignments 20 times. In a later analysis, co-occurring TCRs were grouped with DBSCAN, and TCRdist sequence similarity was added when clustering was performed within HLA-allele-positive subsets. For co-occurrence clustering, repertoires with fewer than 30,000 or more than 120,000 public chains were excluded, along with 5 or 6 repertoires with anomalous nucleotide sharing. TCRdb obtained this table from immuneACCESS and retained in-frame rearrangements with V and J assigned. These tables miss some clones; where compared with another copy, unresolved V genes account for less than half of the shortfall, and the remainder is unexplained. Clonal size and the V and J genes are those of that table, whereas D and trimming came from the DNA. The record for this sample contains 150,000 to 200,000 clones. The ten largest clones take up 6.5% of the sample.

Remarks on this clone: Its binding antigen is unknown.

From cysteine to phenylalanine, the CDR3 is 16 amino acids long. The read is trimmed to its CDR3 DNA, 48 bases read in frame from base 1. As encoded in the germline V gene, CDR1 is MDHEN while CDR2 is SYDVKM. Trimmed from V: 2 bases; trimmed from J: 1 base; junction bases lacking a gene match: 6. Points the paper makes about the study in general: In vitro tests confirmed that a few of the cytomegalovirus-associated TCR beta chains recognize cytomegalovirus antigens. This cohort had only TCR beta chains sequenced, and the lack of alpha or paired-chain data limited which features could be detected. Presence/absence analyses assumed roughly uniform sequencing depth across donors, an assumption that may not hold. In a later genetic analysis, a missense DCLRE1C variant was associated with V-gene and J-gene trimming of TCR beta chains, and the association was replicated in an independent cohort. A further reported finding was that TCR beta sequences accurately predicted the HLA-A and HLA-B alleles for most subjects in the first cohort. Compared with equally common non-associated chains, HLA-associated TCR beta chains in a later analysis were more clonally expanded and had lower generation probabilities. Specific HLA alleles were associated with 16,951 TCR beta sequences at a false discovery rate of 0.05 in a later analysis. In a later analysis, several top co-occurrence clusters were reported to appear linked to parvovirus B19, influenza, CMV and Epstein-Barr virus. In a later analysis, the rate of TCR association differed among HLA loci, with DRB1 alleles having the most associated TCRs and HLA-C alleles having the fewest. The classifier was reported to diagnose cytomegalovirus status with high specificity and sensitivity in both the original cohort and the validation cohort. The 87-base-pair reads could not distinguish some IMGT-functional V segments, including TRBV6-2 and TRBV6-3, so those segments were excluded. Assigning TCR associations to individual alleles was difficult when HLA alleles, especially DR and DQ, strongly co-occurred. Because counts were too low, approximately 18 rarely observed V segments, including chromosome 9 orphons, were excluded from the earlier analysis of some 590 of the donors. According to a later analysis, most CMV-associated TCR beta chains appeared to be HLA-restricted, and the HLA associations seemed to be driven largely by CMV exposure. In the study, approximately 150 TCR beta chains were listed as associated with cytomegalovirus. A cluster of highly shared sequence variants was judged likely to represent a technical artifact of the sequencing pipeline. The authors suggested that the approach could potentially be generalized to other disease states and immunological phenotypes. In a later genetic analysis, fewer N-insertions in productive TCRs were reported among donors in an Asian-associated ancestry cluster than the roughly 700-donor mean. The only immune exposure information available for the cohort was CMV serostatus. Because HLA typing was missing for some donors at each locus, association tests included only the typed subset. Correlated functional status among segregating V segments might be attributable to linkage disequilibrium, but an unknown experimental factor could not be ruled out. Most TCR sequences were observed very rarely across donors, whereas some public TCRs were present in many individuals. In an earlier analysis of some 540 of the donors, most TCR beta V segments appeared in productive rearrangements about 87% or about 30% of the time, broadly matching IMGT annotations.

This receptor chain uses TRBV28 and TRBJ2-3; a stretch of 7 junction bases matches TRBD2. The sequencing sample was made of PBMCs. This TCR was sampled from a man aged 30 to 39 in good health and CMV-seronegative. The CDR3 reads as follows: CASSLAASGRTDTQYF. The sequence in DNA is TGTGCCAGCAGTTTAGCGGCTAGCGGACGCACAGATACGCAGTATTTT.